This paragraph covers one T cell receptor (beta chain) sequence. The junction does not match germline at one end; this may be a read error. The same CDR3 arises from other DNA sequences in this sample as well. A multiplex PCR was run with 60 Vbeta primers and 13 Jbeta primers. Some clones are missing from TCRdb's copy, which holds only in-frame ones; the method was immunoSEQ multiplex PCR. Of over 120,000 clones in the sample, over 70% were seen once. Germline V gene data show CDR1 as MNHEY and CDR2 as SVGAGI. The CDR3 length is 16 residues. This sample is drawn from a study of cytomegalovirus exposure and HLA in healthy donors.

The V gene is TRBV6-5, the J gene TRBJ1-6; D unclear. Sequenced: PBMCs. The receptor was derived from a man in his forties in good health and CMV-seronegative. This chain's CDR3 is CASSYGGRRHNSPLHF. The DNA for the CDR3 is TGTGCCAGCAGTTACGGAGGGAGACGACATAATTCCCCCCTCCACTTT.